Listed here are 13 T cell receptor beta chains from one sample, sequenced in a study of early T cells in non-severe SARS-CoV-2 infection. In TCRdb, the 5' RACE reads were re-called with MiXCR into one record per CDR3 protein. This table has over 60,000 distinct CDR3 sequences, over 10% appearing once. Sequencing was performed on whole blood. These receptors were obtained from an adult who was a healthcare worker with PCR-confirmed SARS-CoV-2 infection or an uninfected control (not recorded which).

This clonotype has at least ten counts. The rearrangement uses TRBV30 and TRBJ1-1, with D uncertain. Germline V gives CDR1 GTSNPN, CDR2 SVGIG (reference sequence). V was pared by 5 bases and J by 0 bases, with 10 bases between. CDR3 length: 13 residues. The CDR3 loop is CAWVSFMNTEAFF. CDR3 nucleotide sequence: TGTGCCTGGGTCTCCTTCATGAACACTGAAGCTTTCTTT.

This clonotype was seen ten or more times. The rearrangement uses TRBV27 and TRBJ1-4; TRBD1 is a possible D gene (6 bases). The CDR3 runs 14 residues. V lost 2 bases and J lost 8, with 12 bases in between. In germline, CDR1 is MNHEY, CDR2 SMNVEV (reference sequence). CDR3: CASSLAGVAEKLFF. For the CDR3, the DNA is TGTGCCAGCAGTTTAGCAGGGGTGGCGGAAAAACTGTTTTTT.

The chain employs TRBV20-1 and TRBJ1-3; D remains ambiguous. The CDR3 sequence is 10 residues long. Trimming shortened V by 6 bases and J by 8 bases, and 8 bases separated the two germline ends. The germline V gene encodes CDR1 DFQATT and CDR2 SNEGSKA (reference sequence). This chain's CDR3 is CSASGDTIYF. In DNA, the CDR3 is TGCAGTGCCAGCGGGGACACCATATATTTT.

The rearrangement joins TRBV7-6 to TRBJ1-1; D unclear. Germline V gene lookup returns CDR1 SGHVS and CDR2 FNYEAQ. The CDR3 length is 13 residues. With 2 bases removed from V and 7 bases from J, the gap between germline ends came to 11 bases. CDR3 DNA sequence: TGTGCCAGCAGCTTAAGAGGGTACAGTGAAGCTTTCTTT. It codes for CASSLRGYSEAFF. The full variable domain, rest sourced from reference TRBV7-6 and TRBJ1-1, is GAGVSQSPRYKVTKRGQDVALRCDPISGHVSLYWYRQALGQGPEFLTYFNYEAQQDKSGLPNDRFSAERPEGSISTLTIQRTEQRDSAMYRCASSLRGYSEAFFGQGTRLTVV.

This clonotype was detected ten times or more. The rearrangement joins TRBV5-5 to TRBJ2-1; 11 bases line up with TRBD2. The CDR3 consists of 16 residues. After removal of 4 bases from V and 1 base from J, the junction contained 4 bases not matched to a gene. The germline V gene encodes CDR1 SGHKS and CDR2 YYEKEE (reference sequence). The CDR3 region is CASSPRLAGSYNEQFF. For the CDR3, the DNA is TGTGCCAGCAGCCCAAGACTAGCGGGATCCTACAATGAGCAGTTCTTC.

This clonotype was seen repeatedly, ten times or more. V usage is TRBV6-6 and J usage is TRBJ2-6; D might be TRBD1 (5 bases). Germline CDR1 MNHNY, CDR2 SVGAGI (reference sequence). This CDR3 region has 16 residues. V lost 4 bases to trimming and J lost 0 bases, with 10 bases between them. The CDR3 sequence: CASSSRQYSGANVLTF. Written as DNA, the CDR3 is TGTGCCAGCAGTTCCCGACAGTACTCTGGGGCCAACGTCCTGACTTTC.

Here the CDR3 DNA reads TGCAGTGCTACTCCCGGGGGGAACTACGAGCAGTACTTC. Translated, it gives CSATPGGNYEQYF. The V call is TRBV20-1, the J call TRBJ2-7; TRBD2 matches 7 bases. The germline V gene has CDR1 DFQATT and CDR2 SNEGSKA (reference sequence). Unmatched junction bases numbered 6, after V lost 4 bases and J lost 3 bases. The CDR3 is 13 amino acids.

This clonotype was seen only a few times. The chain employs TRBV11-2 and TRBJ2-1; no firm D call. V was shortened by 0 bases and J by 1 base, with 7 bases between the two germline ends. The CDR3 is 15 amino acids. The germline gives CDR1 SGHAT, CDR2 FQNNGV. The CDR3 DNA follows: TGTGCCAGCAGCTTAGACAGATTGTCCTACAATGAGCAGTTCTTC. Translated, it gives CASSLDRLSYNEQFF.

This clonotype was detected a few times. J is TRBJ2-6 and V is TRBV12-3 or TRBV12-4, with 9 positions matching TRBD1. The CDR3 loop spans 15 amino acids. J was trimmed by 5 bases and V by 4 bases; bases with no gene match: 3. The CDR3 region is CASSSQGARANVLTF. In nucleotides, the CDR3 is TGTGCCAGCAGTTCACAGGGGGCAAGGGCCAACGTCCTGACTTTC.

A few counts support this clonotype. A much more abundant neighbour one base away suggests this may be a read error. The gene calls are TRBV7-2 and TRBJ1-4; D is unclear. Trimming took off 1 base at V and 4 bases at J, with 7 bases between the two ends. This CDR3 comprises 14 residues. CDR1 is SGHTA, CDR2 FQGNSA, per germline. The CDR3 here is CASSLEDGNEKLFF. The CDR3 coding sequence is TGTGCCAGCAGCTTAGAGGACGGTAATGAAAAACTGTTTTTT.

This clonotype occurred many times. The gene calls are TRBV29-1 and TRBJ1-2; D not resolved. Trimming cost V 4 bases and J 0 bases, with 9 bases left between them. Germline V gene data show CDR1 as SQVTM and CDR2 as ANQGSEA. This CDR3 has 13 residues. CDR3 DNA: TGCAGCGTTGCTGAGGGTTCTAACTATGGCTACACCTTC. Translation: CSVAEGSNYGYTF.

CDR3 nucleotide sequence: TGTGCCAGCAGCTTCGAGGGTATTGATGGCTACACCTTC. It codes for CASSFEGIDGYTF. The rearrangement links TRBV5-5 to TRBJ1-2, with D uncertain. The germline V gene has CDR1 SGHKS and CDR2 YYEKEE (reference sequence). This CDR3 contains 13 residues. V was pared by 2 bases and J by 6 bases, with 11 bases between.

Many counts were recorded for this clonotype. The chain couples TRBV12-3 or TRBV12-4 to TRBJ2-7, with 11 bases fitting TRBD2. CDR3 length equals 15 residues. V lost 5 bases and J lost 3; bases outside the gene matches: 6. The CDR3 DNA reads TGTGCCAGCAGTCCCCGGACTAGCGGGTACTACGAGCAGTACTTC. It is translated as CASSPRTSGYYEQYF.